Listed below are T cell receptor beta chains from one sample, sequenced in a study of T cell changes during pregnancy in multiple sclerosis. The data were produced by immunoSEQ multiplex PCR, yet TCRdb's version contains in-frame clones alone and is incomplete. The table records 30,000 to 45,000 clones, 90% to 95% of them present only once. The specimen was CD4+ T cells from peripheral blood mononuclear cells, collected after pregnancy. The receptors shown here come from a female donor with multiple sclerosis, enrolled in a pregnancy study. The CDR3 runs from the conserved cysteine through the conserved F or W. The order of the fields is V gene, clone size, J gene, D gene, CDR3 DNA, CDR3 protein. A D gene is named only where the DNA matches it firmly. Some rows have no size entry. The others give once, few or many, or a class for an expanded clone.

V gene: TRBV10-3
clone size: NA
J gene: TRBJ1-2
D gene: TRBD1
CDR3 DNA: TGTGCCATCAGTGAGAGAGGACAGGGGGCGCGATATGGCTACACCTTC
CDR3 protein: CAISERGQGARYGYTF

V gene: TRBV11-3
clone size: NA
J gene: TRBJ2-1
D gene: NA
CDR3 DNA: TGTGCCAGCGGCCAGAGGGCAGGAACGAATGAGCAGTTCTTC
CDR3 protein: CASGQRAGTNEQFF

V gene: TRBV7-2
clone size: NA
J gene: TRBJ1-1
D gene: NA
CDR3 DNA: TGTGCCAGCAGCTTACTCTTGGTACGGTCCGCGATGATCAAAGCTTTCTTT
CDR3 protein: CASSLLLVRSAMIKAFF

V gene: TRBV15
clone size: NA
J gene: TRBJ2-5
D gene: NA
CDR3 DNA: TGTGCCACCAGCAGAGGCGGGACAGCTCAAGAGACCCAGTACTTC
CDR3 protein: CATSRGGTAQETQYF

V gene: TRBV19
clone size: NA
J gene: TRBJ2-1
D gene: TRBD2
CDR3 DNA: TGTGCCAGCACTGGGGGGGTGTTCTACAATGAGCAGTTCTTC
CDR3 protein: CASTGGVFYNEQFF

V gene: TRBV4-2
clone size: once
J gene: TRBJ2-3
D gene: TRBD2
CDR3 DNA: TGTGCCAGCAGCCAAGGCTCGACTAGCGGGAGTACAGATACGCAGTATTTT
CDR3 protein: CASSQGSTSGSTDTQYF

V gene: TRBV29-1
clone size: NA
J gene: TRBJ2-7
D gene: TRBD1
CDR3 DNA: TGCAGCGTTGCCCAGGGACAGGGGTACGACGAGCAGTACTTC
CDR3 protein: CSVAQGQGYDEQYF

V gene: TRBV5-1
clone size: NA
J gene: TRBJ2-7
D gene: NA
CDR3 DNA: TGCGCCAGCAGCTGGAACAGGGACGCAACCTACGAGCAGTACTTC
CDR3 protein: CASSWNRDATYEQYF

V gene: TRBV4-3
clone size: NA
J gene: TRBJ1-6
D gene: NA
CDR3 DNA: TGCGCCAGCAGCCAAGATAGTTTAGGGGCCCGGTATAATTCACCCCTCCACTTT
CDR3 protein: CASSQDSLGARYNSPLHF

V gene: TRBV2
clone size: NA
J gene: TRBJ1-2
D gene: NA
CDR3 DNA: TGTGCCAGCAGTGTGAACAACAACTATGGCTACACCTTC
CDR3 protein: CASSVNNNYGYTF

V gene: TRBV9
clone size: NA
J gene: TRBJ2-7
D gene: NA
CDR3 DNA: TGTGCCAGCAGCGTAGAGAGCGATCCCTACGAGCAGTACTTC
CDR3 protein: CASSVESDPYEQYF

V gene: TRBV5-1
clone size: once
J gene: TRBJ1-5
D gene: TRBD1
CDR3 DNA: TGCGCCAGCAGGAACGGGACAGGGACAGGGACGGGTCAGCCCCAGCATTTT
CDR3 protein: CASRNGTGTGTGQPQHF

V gene: TRBV29-1
clone size: NA
J gene: TRBJ2-7
D gene: NA
CDR3 DNA: TGCAGCGGAGGTTTCCCTCCCTACGAGCAGTACTTC
CDR3 protein: CSGGFPPYEQYF

V gene: TRBV7-2
clone size: NA
J gene: TRBJ2-2
D gene: TRBD1
CDR3 DNA: TGTGCCAGCAGCATCCCCGGGACAGGGGTTAACACCGGGGAGCTGTTTTTT
CDR3 protein: CASSIPGTGVNTGELFF

V gene: TRBV28
clone size: few
J gene: TRBJ1-2
D gene: TRBD1
CDR3 DNA: TGTGCCAGCAGGGACAGGGGAGGGTCTGGCTACACCTTC
CDR3 protein: CASRDRGGSGYTF

V gene: TRBV20-1
clone size: NA
J gene: TRBJ2-7
D gene: NA
CDR3 DNA: TGCAGTGCTAGAACTTTCTACGAGCAGTACTTC
CDR3 protein: CSARTFYEQYF

V gene: TRBV5-5
clone size: once
J gene: TRBJ2-7
D gene: TRBD2
CDR3 DNA: TGTGCCAGCAGCACCCAGACTAGCGGGGGTTACTTC
CDR3 protein: CASSTQTSGGYF

V gene: TRBV7-7
clone size: NA
J gene: TRBJ1-3
D gene: TRBD1
CDR3 DNA: TGTGCCAGCAGCCCTTCGACAGGGATAGATTCTGGAAACACCATATATTTT
CDR3 protein: CASSPSTGIDSGNTIYF

V gene: TRBV10-3
clone size: once
J gene: TRBJ2-6
D gene: TRBD1
CDR3 DNA: TGTGCCACCGGACAGGGGGCGGTTGGGGCCAACGTCCTGACTTTC
CDR3 protein: CATGQGAVGANVLTF

V gene: TRBV10-3
clone size: NA
J gene: TRBJ1-2
D gene: TRBD1
CDR3 DNA: TGTGCCATCAAGACCGGGACAGCTAACTATGGCTACACCTTC
CDR3 protein: CAIKTGTANYGYTF

V gene: TRBV10-3
clone size: NA
J gene: TRBJ2-6
D gene: NA
CDR3 DNA: TGTGCCATCAGTGAGTCAGCTTTGTCTGGGGCCAACGTCCTGACTTTC
CDR3 protein: CAISESALSGANVLTF

V gene: TRBV7-3
clone size: few
J gene: TRBJ1-2
D gene: TRBD1
CDR3 DNA: TGTGCCAGCAGCTTAACTCGGGGACAGGGAGTTTATGGCTACACCTTC
CDR3 protein: CASSLTRGQGVYGYTF

V gene: TRBV15
clone size: NA
J gene: TRBJ2-3
D gene: TRBD2
CDR3 DNA: TGTGCCACCAGCAGACCCTCGGTAGGGGAGGGCCGCACAGATACGCAGTATTTT
CDR3 protein: CATSRPSVGEGRTDTQYF

V gene: TRBV6-5
clone size: NA
J gene: TRBJ1-1
D gene: NA
CDR3 DNA: TGTGCCAGCAGTTACGTAGAGGACACTGAAGCTTTCTTT
CDR3 protein: CASSYVEDTEAFF

V gene: TRBV18
clone size: NA
J gene: TRBJ2-1
D gene: NA
CDR3 DNA: TGTGCCAGCTCACCACCGGGGCCAGGAAACAATGAGCAGTTCTTC
CDR3 protein: CASSPPGPGNNEQFF

V gene: TRBV5-4
clone size: NA
J gene: TRBJ1-2
D gene: NA
CDR3 DNA: TGTGCCAGCAGCTTGGCCGCGGGGGCTGCTAACTATGGCTACACCTTC
CDR3 protein: CASSLAAGAANYGYTF

V gene: TRBV28
clone size: NA
J gene: TRBJ1-5
D gene: NA
CDR3 DNA: TGTGCCAGCACTGTGCGGGGGGGCGGCAATCAGCCCCAGCATTTT
CDR3 protein: CASTVRGGGNQPQHF

V gene: TRBV7-2
clone size: NA
J gene: TRBJ1-4
D gene: TRBD1
CDR3 DNA: TGTGCCAGCAGCCCCACAGGGGGCGGGGGTGAAAAACTGTTTTTT
CDR3 protein: CASSPTGGGGEKLFF

V gene: TRBV4-3
clone size: NA
J gene: TRBJ1-2
D gene: TRBD1
CDR3 DNA: TGCGCCAGCAGCCAAGATCGGACAGGGGCCTATGGCTACACCTTC
CDR3 protein: CASSQDRTGAYGYTF

V gene: TRBV7-2
clone size: once
J gene: TRBJ2-1
D gene: TRBD1
CDR3 DNA: TGTGCCAGCAGCTCTCGACAGGGGGATCAGTTCTTC
CDR3 protein: CASSSRQGDQFF

V gene: TRBV6-1
clone size: NA
J gene: TRBJ2-1
D gene: NA
CDR3 DNA: TGTGCCAGCACCCGAGCGGTAGGTCGAAATGAGCAGTTCTTC
CDR3 protein: CASTRAVGRNEQFF

V gene: TRBV28
clone size: NA
J gene: TRBJ1-5
D gene: NA
CDR3 DNA: TGTGCCAGCAGTACCACATCGGGTACCGACCCCCAGCCCCAGCATTTT
CDR3 protein: CASSTTSGTDPQPQHF

V gene: TRBV19
clone size: NA
J gene: TRBJ2-3
D gene: TRBD1
CDR3 DNA: TGTGCCAGCCGGGACAGGGGACCTCCTGATGATACGCAGTATTTT
CDR3 protein: CASRDRGPPDDTQYF

V gene: TRBV5-8
clone size: NA
J gene: TRBJ2-4
D gene: NA
CDR3 DNA: TGTGCCAGCAGCTTGACGACTAGCATTCAGTACTTC
CDR3 protein: CASSLTTSIQYF

V gene: TRBV5-1
clone size: NA
J gene: TRBJ2-1
D gene: NA
CDR3 DNA: TGCGCCAGCAGCTTGGAACAGTTAAAGTACAATGAGCAGTTCTTC
CDR3 protein: CASSLEQLKYNEQFF

V gene: TRBV16
clone size: NA
J gene: TRBJ1-1
D gene: NA
CDR3 DNA: TGTGCCAGCAGCTCTCGGGGGGAAAACACTGAAGCTTTCTTT
CDR3 protein: CASSSRGENTEAFF

V gene: TRBV9
clone size: few
J gene: TRBJ2-3
D gene: TRBD1
CDR3 DNA: TGTGCCAGCAGCGCGGGACAGTTCAGCACAGATACGCAGTATTTT
CDR3 protein: CASSAGQFSTDTQYF

V gene: TRBV4-1
clone size: NA
J gene: TRBJ2-1
D gene: TRBD2
CDR3 DNA: TGCGCCAGCAGCCAACCCACCGGGACTAGCATCTTCAATGAGCAGTTCTTC
CDR3 protein: CASSQPTGTSIFNEQFF

V gene: TRBV7-6
clone size: NA
J gene: TRBJ2-7
D gene: NA
CDR3 DNA: TGTGCCAGCAGCTTAGGGGGACATAAAACCTACGAGCAGTACTTC
CDR3 protein: CASSLGGHKTYEQYF

V gene: TRBV5-1
clone size: NA
J gene: TRBJ1-2
D gene: NA
CDR3 DNA: TGCGCCAGCAGCTTGGCAGGGGCAGCTAACTATGGCTACACCTTC
CDR3 protein: CASSLAGAANYGYTF

V gene: TRBV29-1
clone size: once
J gene: TRBJ2-7
D gene: NA
CDR3 DNA: TGCAGCGTGGGGAGGGGGACCTACGAGCAGTACTTC
CDR3 protein: CSVGRGTYEQYF

V gene: TRBV28
clone size: NA
J gene: TRBJ2-3
D gene: TRBD2
CDR3 DNA: TGTGCCAGCAGTCCCTACCGACCTCTAGCGGGAGGAAGCACAGATACGCAGTATTTT
CDR3 protein: CASSPYRPLAGGSTDTQYF

V gene: TRBV7-3
clone size: NA
J gene: TRBJ1-2
D gene: TRBD1
CDR3 DNA: TGTGCCAGCAGCTACGGGACAGGGTTCTCTGGCTACACCTTC
CDR3 protein: CASSYGTGFSGYTF

V gene: TRBV28
clone size: once
J gene: TRBJ1-4
D gene: NA
CDR3 DNA: TGTGCCAGCAGTCTAGTTACTGAAAAACTGTTTTTT
CDR3 protein: CASSLVTEKLFF

V gene: TRBV6-1
clone size: NA
J gene: TRBJ2-2
D gene: TRBD2
CDR3 DNA: TGTGCCAGCAATCTAGCGGGAGGGGGCGGGGAGCTGTTTTTT
CDR3 protein: CASNLAGGGGELFF

V gene: TRBV4-1
clone size: once
J gene: TRBJ1-5
D gene: TRBD1
CDR3 DNA: TGCGCCAGCAGCCATGGGGGGACAGGCCTCAATCAGCCCCAGCATTTT
CDR3 protein: CASSHGGTGLNQPQHF

V gene: TRBV6-1
clone size: NA
J gene: TRBJ2-3
D gene: NA
CDR3 DNA: TGTGCCAGCAGCTCTACCTTGGGGGCGGATACGCAGTATTTT
CDR3 protein: CASSSTLGADTQYF

V gene: TRBV6-6
clone size: NA
J gene: TRBJ2-7
D gene: TRBD1
CDR3 DNA: TGTGCCAGCAGTTACAGCACCGGGACAGGGTCCTACGAGCAGTACTTC
CDR3 protein: CASSYSTGTGSYEQYF

V gene: TRBV7-2
clone size: NA
J gene: TRBJ1-5
D gene: NA
CDR3 DNA: TGTGCCAGCAGTTTGCGGGAGGGGGGCAATCAGCCCCAGCATTTT
CDR3 protein: CASSLREGGNQPQHF

V gene: TRBV30
clone size: NA
J gene: TRBJ1-1
D gene: NA
CDR3 DNA: TGTGCCTGGAGTGCCAGGGGCGGTGAAGCTTTCTTT
CDR3 protein: CAWSARGGEAFF

V gene: TRBV25-1
clone size: NA
J gene: TRBJ2-5
D gene: TRBD1
CDR3 DNA: TGTGCCATCAACCACCTACAGGGGGCGAACCAAGAGACCCAGTACTTC
CDR3 protein: CAINHLQGANQETQYF

V gene: TRBV5-5
clone size: once
J gene: TRBJ2-5
D gene: NA
CDR3 DNA: TGTGCCAGCAGCTTGACAGGGGGGGGGACCCAGTACTTC
CDR3 protein: CASSLTGGGTQYF

V gene: TRBV7-2
clone size: NA
J gene: TRBJ1-1
D gene: NA
CDR3 DNA: TGTGCCAGCAGCTTACGACAGTATAACACTGAAGCTTTCTTT
CDR3 protein: CASSLRQYNTEAFF

V gene: TRBV7-9
clone size: NA
J gene: TRBJ1-3
D gene: NA
CDR3 DNA: TGTGCCAGCAGCCCCTGGGCCGACGTTAACACCATATATTTT
CDR3 protein: CASSPWADVNTIYF